A selection of T cell receptor beta chains follows, all from one sample in a study of OX40 agonist ivuxolimab in advanced cancers. Sequenced by immunoSEQ multiplex PCR; TCRdb stores in-frame clones only, minus some. The sample has over 35,000 clones; 70% to 90% are singletons. The source was CD4+ or CD8+ T cells sorted from blood, collected in a trial of the OX40 agonist ivuxolimab. These receptors were obtained from an adult with an advanced solid tumor such as melanoma, head and neck, liver or kidney cancer. Each CDR3 is given with its conserved first and last residue. D genes are given only for firm matches. Size tells how often a clone was seen (once, few, many) or the class of an expanded clone, and some rows leave it out.

j_gene | v_gene | d_gene | abundance | CDR3nt | CDR3aa
TRBJ1-1 | TRBV5-4 | TRBD1 | . | TGTGCCAGCAGCTGGGGGGACAGTGAAGCTTTCTTT | CASSWGDSEAFF
TRBJ2-7 | TRBV27 | TRBD1 | . | TGTGCCAGCAGTTTAATAGGGACAGAATTCTACGAGCAGTACTTC | CASSLIGTEFYEQYF
TRBJ2-3 | TRBV2 | . | once | TGTGCCAGCAGTGAAGCCCCCCCACTTTCTCAGCGAACGGGAGATACGCAGTATTTT | CASSEAPPLSQRTGDTQYF
TRBJ2-1 | TRBV4-3 | TRBD2 | . | TGCGCCAGCAGCCAGGATTGGATAGCGGGGGATGAGCAGTTCTTC | CASSQDWIAGDEQFF
TRBJ2-7 | TRBV7-9 | TRBD1 | once | TGTGCCAGCAGCTTCCCGGGACAGGGGATCTACGAGCAGTACTTC | CASSFPGQGIYEQYF
TRBJ1-4 | TRBV27 | . | . | TGTGCCAGCAGTTTATCCCCATACAGGGTGGAAAAACTGTTTTTT | CASSLSPYRVEKLFF
TRBJ2-2 | TRBV7-3 | . | . | TGTGCCAGCAGCTTAAGCGGGGCGCACACCGGGGAGCTGTTTTTT | CASSLSGAHTGELFF
TRBJ2-7 | TRBV7-9 | TRBD1 | once | TGTGCCAGCAGCTTGCTCCGGGACAGGGGCTACGAGCAGTACTTC | CASSLLRDRGYEQYF
TRBJ2-7 | TRBV10-3 | . | . | TGTGCCATCAGTGAGTCGGTGCGTGGGGGAGGTTACCCCGGCGACGAGCAGTACTTC | CAISESVRGGGYPGDEQYF
TRBJ2-3 | TRBV29-1 | TRBD1 | once | TGCAGCGTAGGGACAGATTACACAGATACGCAGTATTTT | CSVGTDYTDTQYF
TRBJ2-2 | TRBV9 | . | . | TGTGCCAGCAGCGTAGGGGTTGGGAACACCGGGGAGCTGTTTTTT | CASSVGVGNTGELFF
TRBJ2-7 | TRBV7-2 | . | . | TGTGCCAGCAGCTACCCCGGGCGGGAGCAGTACTTC | CASSYPGREQYF
TRBJ1-2 | TRBV6-6 | . | . | TGTGCCAGCAGTTCCCTAGGAGGGAGCCATGGCTACACCTTC | CASSSLGGSHGYTF
TRBJ1-6 | TRBV7-9 | . | . | TGTGCCAGCAGCTTGGACGGCGGGTATTCACCCCTCCACTTT | CASSLDGGYSPLHF
TRBJ1-1 | TRBV19 | . | . | TGTGCCAGTTTTCCGGGACCCGAGGGAGCCATGAACACTGAAGCTTTCTTT | CASFPGPEGAMNTEAFF
TRBJ2-7 | TRBV9 | . | . | TGTGCCAGCAGCGTAGGATCAGGGGTTGAGCAGTACTTC | CASSVGSGVEQYF